What follows describes a single T cell receptor beta chain. A clone one base away is much larger, so this may be a read error. Previously described methods and listed TCR primers were employed for the bulk TCR libraries. MiXCR, applied by TCRdb to the PCR reads, yields one record per CDR3 protein. The repertoire holds over 50,000 distinct CDR3 sequences, with about a third as singletons. This sample is part of a study of molecular identifiers for immune sequencing clone quantification. Overall study context: Across replicate runs, RNA obtained from around 20,000 or 100,000 naive CD8 cells was divided into five, with four undergoing sequencing.

Preparation of naive CD8 libraries involved roughly 18,000 to 1,100,000 sorted cells and 10%, 30% or 50% RNA. A CD8+CD4-CCR7+CD45RA+ gate was used to sort naive CD8 T cells. Sequenced input: naive CD8+ T cells from blood, with Jurkat cell RNA spiked in. Subset given: FACS-sorted CD8+CD4-CCR7+CD45RA+ naive T cells. The clonotype was recovered from a human donor in good health. Some libraries in this study had Jurkat cell RNA spiked in.

In DNA form, the CDR3 reads TGTGCCGGCAGTTACGGGACAGGGGGAATTGAGACCCAGTACTTC. It encodes CAGSYGTGGIETQYF. This rearrangement joins TRBV7-2 to TRBJ2-5; 11 bases are a match to TRBD1. Germline assignment: CDR1 SGHTA and CDR2 FQGNSA. The CDR3 spans 15 residues. Complete variable domain (other parts from reference TRBV7-2 and TRBJ2-5): GAGVSQSPSNKVTEKGKDVELRCDPISGHTALYWYRQSLGQGLEFLIYFQGNSAPDKSGLPSDRFSAERTGGSVSTLTIQRTQQEDSAVYLCAGSYGTGGIETQYFGPGTRLLVL.